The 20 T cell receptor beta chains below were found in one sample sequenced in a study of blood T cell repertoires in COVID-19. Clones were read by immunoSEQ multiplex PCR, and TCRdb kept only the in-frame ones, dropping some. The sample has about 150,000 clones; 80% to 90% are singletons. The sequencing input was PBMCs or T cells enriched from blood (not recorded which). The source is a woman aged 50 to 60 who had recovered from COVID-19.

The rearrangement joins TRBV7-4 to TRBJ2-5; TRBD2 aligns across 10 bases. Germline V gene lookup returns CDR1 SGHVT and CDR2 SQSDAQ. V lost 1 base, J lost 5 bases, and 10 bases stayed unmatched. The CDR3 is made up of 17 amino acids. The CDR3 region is CASSLGLAGPWVETQYF. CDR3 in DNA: TGTGCCAGCAGCTTAGGACTAGCGGGCCCGTGGGTGGAGACCCAGTACTTC.

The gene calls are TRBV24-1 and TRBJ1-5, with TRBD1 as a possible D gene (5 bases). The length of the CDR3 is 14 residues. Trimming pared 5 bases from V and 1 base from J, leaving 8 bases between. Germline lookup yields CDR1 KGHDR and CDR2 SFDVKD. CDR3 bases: TGTGCCACCAGTGTAAAGGGGAGCAATCAGCCCCAGCATTTT. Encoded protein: CATSVKGSNQPQHF.

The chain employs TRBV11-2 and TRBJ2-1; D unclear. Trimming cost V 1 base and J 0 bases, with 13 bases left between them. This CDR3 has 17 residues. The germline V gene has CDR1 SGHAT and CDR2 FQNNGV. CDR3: CASSLGGRQSSYNEQFF. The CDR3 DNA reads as TGTGCCAGCAGCTTAGGTGGGCGCCAGAGCTCCTACAATGAGCAGTTCTTC.

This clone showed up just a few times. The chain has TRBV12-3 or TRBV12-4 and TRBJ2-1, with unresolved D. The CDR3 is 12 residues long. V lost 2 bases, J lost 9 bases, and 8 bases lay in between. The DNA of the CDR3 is TGTGCCAGCAGTTTAAGAGCGATTGAGCAGTTCTTC. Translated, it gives CASSLRAIEQFF.

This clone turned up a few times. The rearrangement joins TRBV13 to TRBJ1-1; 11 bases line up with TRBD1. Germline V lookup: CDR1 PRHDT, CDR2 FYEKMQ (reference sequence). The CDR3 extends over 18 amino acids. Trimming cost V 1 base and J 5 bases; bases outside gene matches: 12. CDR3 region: CASSLEGQGVVSLTEAFF. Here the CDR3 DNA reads TGTGCCAGCAGCTTAGAGGGACAGGGGGTGGTAAGTTTGACTGAAGCTTTCTTT.

The CDR3 DNA follows: TGTGCCAGCAGTTTGTCGGACAGGGGCTACGAGCAGTACTTC. Translating gives CASSLSDRGYEQYF. J is TRBJ2-7 and V is TRBV28; TRBD1 matches 9 bases. The CDR3 totals 14 residues. From germline, CDR1 is MDHEN and CDR2 SYDVKM. The J segment lost 3 bases and the V segment lost 3 bases, leaving 3 bases of the junction unmatched.

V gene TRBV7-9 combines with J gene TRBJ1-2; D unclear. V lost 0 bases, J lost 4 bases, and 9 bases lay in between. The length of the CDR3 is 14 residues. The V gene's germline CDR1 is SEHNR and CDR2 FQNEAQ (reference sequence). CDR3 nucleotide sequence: TGTGCCAGCAGCTTAGCGGAGGCTTCCTATGGCTACACCTTC. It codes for CASSLAEASYGYTF.

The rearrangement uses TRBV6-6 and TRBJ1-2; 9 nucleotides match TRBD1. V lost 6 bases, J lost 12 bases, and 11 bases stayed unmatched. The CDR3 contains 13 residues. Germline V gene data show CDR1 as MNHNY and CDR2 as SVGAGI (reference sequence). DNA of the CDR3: TGTGCCAGCAGCCCCGGGACAGGGAATAGGGACACCTTC. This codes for CASSPGTGNRDTF.

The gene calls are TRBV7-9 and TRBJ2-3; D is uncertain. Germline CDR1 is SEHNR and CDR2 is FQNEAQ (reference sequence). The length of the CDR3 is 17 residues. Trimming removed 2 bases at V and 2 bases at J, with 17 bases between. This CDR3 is CASSLLAVSGSTDTQYF. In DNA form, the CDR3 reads TGTGCCAGCAGCTTATTAGCAGTATCTGGGTCCACAGATACGCAGTATTTT.

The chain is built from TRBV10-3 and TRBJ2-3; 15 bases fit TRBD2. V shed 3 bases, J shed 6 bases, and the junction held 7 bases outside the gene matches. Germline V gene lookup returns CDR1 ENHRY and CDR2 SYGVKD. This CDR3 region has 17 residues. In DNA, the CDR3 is TGTGCCATCAGTGAAGGACTAGCGGGAGGGCCAGGGGATACGCAGTATTTT. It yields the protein CAISEGLAGGPGDTQYF.

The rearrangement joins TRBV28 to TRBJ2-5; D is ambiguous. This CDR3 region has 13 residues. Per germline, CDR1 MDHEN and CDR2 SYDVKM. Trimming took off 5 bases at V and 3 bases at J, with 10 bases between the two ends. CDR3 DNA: TGTGCCAGCAGTAGCCCCCTAGAAGAGACCCAGTACTTC. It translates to CASSSPLEETQYF.

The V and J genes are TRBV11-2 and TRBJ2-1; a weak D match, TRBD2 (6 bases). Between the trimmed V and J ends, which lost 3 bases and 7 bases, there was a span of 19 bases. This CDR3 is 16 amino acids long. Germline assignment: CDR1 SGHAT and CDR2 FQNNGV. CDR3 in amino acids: CASSLGLRGGGNEQFF. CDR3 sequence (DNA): TGTGCCAGCAGCTTGGGTCTTCGGGGAGGAGGGAATGAGCAGTTCTTC.

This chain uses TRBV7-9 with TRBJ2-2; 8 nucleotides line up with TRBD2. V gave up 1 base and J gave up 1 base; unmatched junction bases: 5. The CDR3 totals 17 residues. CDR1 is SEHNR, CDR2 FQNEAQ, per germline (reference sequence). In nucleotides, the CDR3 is TGTGCCAGCAGCTTAGTGGAGCGGGGGAGGAACACCGGGGAGCTGTTTTTT. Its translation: CASSLVERGRNTGELFF.

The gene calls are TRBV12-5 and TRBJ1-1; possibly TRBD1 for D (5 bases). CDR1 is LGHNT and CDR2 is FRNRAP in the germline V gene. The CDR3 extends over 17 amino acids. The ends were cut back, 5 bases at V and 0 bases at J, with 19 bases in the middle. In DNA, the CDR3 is TGTGCTAGTGGTCTCCACGCCCTGACAGATATGAACACTGAAGCTTTCTTT. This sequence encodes CASGLHALTDMNTEAFF. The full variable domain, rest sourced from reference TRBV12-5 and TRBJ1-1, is DARVTQTPRHKVTEMGQEVTMRCQPILGHNTVFWYRQTMMQGLELLAYFRNRAPLDDSGMPKDRFSAEMPDATLATLKIQPSEPRDSAVYFCASGLHALTDMNTEAFFGQGTRLTVV.

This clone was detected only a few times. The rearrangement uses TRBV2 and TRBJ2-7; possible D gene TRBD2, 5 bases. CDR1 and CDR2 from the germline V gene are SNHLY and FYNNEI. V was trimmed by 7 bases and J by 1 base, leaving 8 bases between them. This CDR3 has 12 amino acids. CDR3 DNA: TGTGCCAGCAACTGGGAGTCCTACGAGCAGTACTTC. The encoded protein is CASNWESYEQYF.

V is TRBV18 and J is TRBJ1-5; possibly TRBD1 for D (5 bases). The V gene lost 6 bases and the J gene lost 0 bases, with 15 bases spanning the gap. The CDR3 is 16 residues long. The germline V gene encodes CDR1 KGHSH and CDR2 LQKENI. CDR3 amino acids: CASSSGLPNSNQPQHF. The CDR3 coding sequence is TGTGCCAGCTCGTCAGGGCTCCCCAATAGCAATCAGCCCCAGCATTTT.

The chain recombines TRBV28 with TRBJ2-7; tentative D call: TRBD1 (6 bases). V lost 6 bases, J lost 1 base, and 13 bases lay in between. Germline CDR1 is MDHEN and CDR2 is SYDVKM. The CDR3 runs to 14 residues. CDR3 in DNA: TGTGCCAGCAGCCGACGGACAGATTCCTACGAGCAGTACTTC. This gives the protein CASSRRTDSYEQYF.

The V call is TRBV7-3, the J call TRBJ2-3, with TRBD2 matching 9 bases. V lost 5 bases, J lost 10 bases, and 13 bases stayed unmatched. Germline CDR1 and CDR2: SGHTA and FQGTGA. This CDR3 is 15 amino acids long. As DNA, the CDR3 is TGTGCCAGCAGCCTCGACGGACTAGCGACGAGGCCGCAGTATTTT. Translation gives CASSLDGLATRPQYF.

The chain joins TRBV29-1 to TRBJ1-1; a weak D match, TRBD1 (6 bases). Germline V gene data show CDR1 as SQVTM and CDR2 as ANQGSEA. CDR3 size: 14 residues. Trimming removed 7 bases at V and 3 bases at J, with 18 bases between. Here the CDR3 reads CSGHMGGADTEAFF. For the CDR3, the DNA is TGCAGCGGGCACATGGGGGGGGCGGACACTGAAGCTTTCTTT.

Here the CDR3 DNA reads TGTGCCAGCAGCCAAGATGTCTGGGGCCCTGAAGCTTTCTTT. Amino acids: CASSQDVWGPEAFF. This chain joins TRBV3-1 (or the pseudogene TRBV3-2) and TRBJ1-1; D possibly corresponds to TRBD1 (5 bases). Germline CDR1 reads LGHDT; CDR2 reads YNNKEL (reference sequence). V lost 0 bases and J 6 bases, leaving 11 bases between the germline ends. CDR3 size: 14 residues.